The next 26 T cell receptor beta chains were all read from a single sample in a study of shared clonotypes between healthy human individuals. Assay used: immunoSEQ multiplex PCR; TCRdb lists only in-frame clones, some missing. Here the sample spans more than 1,200,000 clones, around 98.5% being singletons. The sequencing input was naive CD4+ T cells sorted from blood. Subset here: CD45RA+ positively selected. Receptor source: a man aged 30-40 years in good health.

The DNA for the CDR3 is TGTGCCAGCAGCTTTTTACAGGGGGCCTCTCCTCCTGAAGCTTTCTTT. Its translation: CASSFLQGASPPEAFF. The rearrangement joins TRBV7-9 to TRBJ1-1; 9 bases match TRBD1. Germline loops: CDR1 SEHNR, CDR2 FQNEAQ (reference sequence). This CDR3 comprises 16 residues. Trimming took 3 bases from V and 6 from J; bases not matched to a gene: 11.

This rearrangement joins TRBV5-6 to TRBJ2-6; D is perhaps TRBD1 (5 bases). V lost 4 bases, J lost 1 base, and 15 bases lay in between. This CDR3 comprises 17 residues. Germline V gene sequence: CDR1 SGHDT, CDR2 YYEEEE. CDR3 loop: CASSRPAGLSGANVLTF. The CDR3 DNA is TGTGCCAGCAGCCGCCCGGCAGGGCTTTCTGGGGCCAACGTCCTGACTTTC.

The chain has TRBV6-4 and TRBJ2-5, with D hard to call. The CDR3 sequence is 9 residues long. Per germline, CDR1 MRHNA and CDR2 SNTAGT. Trimming took 7 bases from V and 5 from J, leaving 2 bases between them. The CDR3 nucleotides are TGTGCCAGCATCGAGACCCAGTACTTC. It encodes CASIETQYF.

V is TRBV9 and J is TRBJ2-2; no definite D call. The CDR3 contains 17 residues. CDR1 is SGDLS and CDR2 is YYNGEE in the germline V gene. V was shortened by 3 bases and J by 1 base, with 16 bases between the two germline ends. Here the CDR3 reads CASSGLSQRRNTGELFF. The CDR3 coding sequence is TGTGCCAGCAGCGGACTTTCACAACGGAGGAACACCGGGGAGCTGTTTTTT.

This rearrangement joins TRBV10-1 to TRBJ2-1, with a weak D call TRBD2 (6 bases). Trimming took off 2 bases at V and 8 bases at J, with 16 bases between the two ends. CDR3 length: 15 amino acids. Germline V gene lookup returns CDR1 WNHNN and CDR2 SYGVQD (reference sequence). CDR3 sequence reads: CASSEKRAVFHEQFF. Here the CDR3 DNA reads TGCGCCAGCAGTGAGAAGCGGGCGGTCTTCCATGAGCAGTTCTTC.

The J gene is TRBJ2-7, the V gene TRBV7-9; the D gene could be TRBD1 or TRBD2 (5 bases each). Deletions cut 0 bases from V and 6 bases from J, with 12 bases between. The V gene's germline CDR1 is SEHNR and CDR2 FQNEAQ (reference sequence). The CDR3 spans 14 residues. The CDR3 spells CASSLAGVRPEQYF. CDR3 nucleotide sequence: TGTGCCAGCAGCTTAGCGGGGGTCCGGCCCGAGCAGTACTTC.

The rearrangement links TRBV29-1 to TRBJ1-1; D is ambiguous. The CDR3 runs 13 residues. Germline-derived CDR1 and CDR2 are SQVTM and ANQGSEA. The V end was cut by 5 bases, the J end by 0 bases, with 10 bases between. DNA of the CDR3: TGCAGCGTTCTGGGCCAGATGAACACTGAAGCTTTCTTT. Residues: CSVLGQMNTEAFF. The variable domain in full, completed from reference TRBV29-1 and TRBJ1-1, reads SAVISQKPSRDICQRGTSLTIQCQVDSQVTMMFWYRQQPGQSLTLIATANQGSEATYESGFVIDKFPISRPNLTFSTLTVSNMSPEDSSIYLCSVLGQMNTEAFFGQGTRLTVV.

This rearrangement joins TRBV2 to TRBJ2-3; 7 positions match TRBD1. This CDR3 is 12 amino acids long. Germline trimming cut 5 bases from V and 6 bases from J; bases unmatched to any gene: 2. Per the germline V gene, CDR1 is SNHLY and CDR2 is FYNNEI. This chain's CDR3 is CASSTGADTQYF. The CDR3, as DNA: TGTGCCAGCAGTACAGGGGCTGATACGCAGTATTTT. The full variable domain, rest sourced from reference TRBV2 and TRBJ2-3, is EPEVTQTPSHQVTQMGQEVILRCVPISNHLYFYWYRQILGQKVEFLVSFYNNEISEKSEIFDDQFSVERPDGSNFTLKIRSTKLEDSAMYFCASSTGADTQYFGPGTRLTVL.

As regards this clone: The sample carries other DNA sequences with the same CDR3. This chain uses TRBV9 with TRBJ2-3, with D unclear. V lost 0 bases, J lost 3 bases, and 5 bases lay in between. In germline, CDR1 is SGDLS, CDR2 YYNGEE. The CDR3 extends over 13 amino acids. The CDR3 loop reads CASSVVSTDTQYF. In DNA form, the CDR3 reads TGTGCCAGCAGCGTAGTTTCTACAGATACGCAGTATTTT.

The V and J genes are TRBV6-5 and TRBJ1-5, with D possibly TRBD1 on 5 matching bases. Germline values: CDR1 MNHEY, CDR2 SVGAGI. V dropped 6 bases and J dropped 4 bases, with 13 bases sitting between them. The CDR3 loop spans 14 amino acids. The CDR3 reads CASSSGRRNQPQHF. The CDR3 DNA reads TGTGCCAGCAGCTCAGGGCGGCGAAATCAGCCCCAGCATTTT.

The rearrangement links TRBV9 to TRBJ2-1, with 9 bases that match TRBD1. Per the germline V gene, CDR1 is SGDLS and CDR2 is YYNGEE. V lost 3 bases, J lost 0 bases, and 10 bases stayed unmatched. The length of the CDR3 is 18 residues. The CDR3 DNA reads TGTGCCAGCAGCGCTCCGGGACAGGGCAGTGGCTCCTACAATGAGCAGTTCTTC. Residues: CASSAPGQGSGSYNEQFF.

Concerning this clone: The same CDR3 can be traced to other DNA sequences in this sample. The chain recombines TRBV5-1 with TRBJ2-2; D ambiguous. The length of the CDR3 is 14 residues. V lost 2 bases and J lost 0, with 5 bases in between. Germline V gives CDR1 SGHRS, CDR2 YFSETQ. CDR3: CASSLRSNTGELFF. CDR3 coding DNA: TGCGCCAGCAGCTTACGGTCGAACACCGGGGAGCTGTTTTTT.

This chain joins TRBV5-1 and TRBJ2-7, with 9 bases identical to TRBD2. This CDR3 region has 15 residues. Germline V gives CDR1 SGHRS, CDR2 YFSETQ. The J segment lost 0 bases and the V segment lost 6 bases, leaving 7 bases of the junction unmatched. The CDR3 region is CASNELAGPSYEQYF. The CDR3 region has the DNA TGCGCCAGCAACGAGCTAGCGGGACCCTCCTACGAGCAGTACTTC.

The rearrangement joins TRBV7-2 to TRBJ2-1, with D perhaps TRBD2 (5 bases). CDR3 length equals 14 residues. Germline-derived CDR1 and CDR2 are SGHTA and FQGNSA. V gave up 1 base and J gave up 8 bases, with 12 bases separating them. The CDR3 DNA reads TGTGCCAGCAGCTTAGTTGGGAGTAGGTATGAGCAGTTCTTC. Its protein product is CASSLVGSRYEQFF.

CDR3: CASSVGTGGYEQYF. CDR3 nucleotides: TGTGCCAGCAGTGTCGGGACAGGGGGCTACGAGCAGTACTTC. This chain connects TRBV6-5 to TRBJ2-7, with 11 bases fitting TRBD1. The V segment lost 5 bases and the J segment 3 bases; nucleotides outside the gene matches: 3. Germline V gives CDR1 MNHEY, CDR2 SVGAGI. The CDR3 sequence is 14 residues long.

The chain links TRBV2 to TRBJ2-7; D is tentatively TRBD1 or TRBD2 (6 bases each). The CDR3 is 10 amino acids. CDR1 and CDR2 (germline): SNHLY, FYNNEI. In DNA, the CDR3 is TGTGCAGGGGGGACCTACGAGCAGTACTTC. This encodes CAGGTYEQYF.

Worth noting for this clone: Other DNA sequences in the same sample also yield this CDR3. This chain uses TRBV27 with TRBJ2-7; no reliable D call. V lost 5 bases, J lost 3 bases, and 5 bases lay in between. The germline CDR1 and CDR2 sequences are MNHEY and SMNVEV (reference sequence). The CDR3 is 11 residues long. The CDR3 protein is CASSQGYEQYF. In nucleotides, the CDR3 is TGTGCCAGCAGTCAAGGCTACGAGCAGTACTTC.

This rearrangement joins TRBV15 to TRBJ1-4; no clear D. CDR3 size: 12 residues. The V end was cut by 8 bases, the J end by 7 bases, with 11 bases between. The germline V gene encodes CDR1 LNHNV and CDR2 YYDKDF (reference sequence). CDR3 bases: TGTGCCACCGGACGGAGAAGTGAAAAACTGTTTTTT. As protein: CATGRRSEKLFF.

This chain links TRBV27 with TRBJ2-1; TRBD1 is a possible D gene (5 bases). The V end lost 3 bases, the J end lost 0 bases, and 12 bases lay between the germline ends. This CDR3 is 16 amino acids long. From germline, CDR1 is MNHEY and CDR2 SMNVEV (reference sequence). This CDR3 reads CASSLNFQGSYNEQFF. The CDR3 coding sequence is TGTGCCAGCAGTTTGAACTTCCAGGGCTCCTACAATGAGCAGTTCTTC.

The chain uses TRBV10-3 and TRBJ2-1; TRBD2 might be the D (5 bases). V lost 2 bases and J 12 bases, leaving 8 bases between the germline ends. Germline V CDR1 and CDR2: ENHRY, SYGVKD. The CDR3 sequence is 11 residues long. This CDR3 is CAISEKGRQFF. Here the CDR3 DNA reads TGTGCCATCAGTGAGAAAGGGAGGCAGTTCTTC.

The rearrangement links TRBV30 to TRBJ2-7, with D maybe TRBD2 (6 bases). V was cut by 5 bases and J by 4 bases, with 18 bases left in between. CDR3 length: 14 residues. Germline CDR1 is GTSNPN and CDR2 is SVGIG (reference sequence). For the CDR3, the DNA is TGTGCCTGGGGCTTGGTCGGGAGTAGGTACGAGCAGTACTTC. Translation gives CAWGLVGSRYEQYF.

The rearrangement joins TRBV11-2 to TRBJ2-2; D unresolved. Germline V lookup: CDR1 SGHAT, CDR2 FQNNGV. The CDR3 runs 11 residues. Trimming cost V 4 bases and J 11 bases, with 8 bases left between them. In nucleotides, the CDR3 is TGTGCCAGCAGCTATAGGTCCGAGCTGTTTTTT. It codes for CASSYRSELFF.

The V gene is TRBV10-1, the J gene TRBJ2-6; the D gene is possibly TRBD1 (6 bases). Germline V gene sequence: CDR1 WNHNN, CDR2 SYGVQD (reference sequence). V shed 4 bases and J shed 0 bases, with 10 bases lying between them. CDR3 length: 16 residues. The DNA of the CDR3 is TGCGCCAGCAGTGTGCCACAGGGCTCTGGGGCCAACGTCCTGACTTTC. Its translation is CASSVPQGSGANVLTF.

The chain couples TRBV29-1 to TRBJ2-7; D is possibly TRBD1 or TRBD2 (5 bases each). Germline V gene data show CDR1 as SQVTM and CDR2 as ANQGSEA. V shed 7 bases and J shed 0 bases, with 10 bases lying between them. This CDR3 has 12 residues. The CDR3 nucleotides read TGCAGCGGGGGACCGTTCTCCTACGAGCAGTACTTC. It encodes CSGGPFSYEQYF.

The chain employs TRBV9 and TRBJ1-1; no definite D call. V was pared by 2 bases and J by 0 bases, with 11 bases between. CDR3 length: 15 amino acids. The germline gives CDR1 SGDLS, CDR2 YYNGEE. CDR3 amino acids: CASSVAHGVNTEAFF. DNA for the CDR3: TGTGCCAGCAGCGTCGCACACGGGGTGAACACTGAAGCTTTCTTT.

Only a few counts were recorded for this clone. Other DNA sequences in the same sample also yield this CDR3. The rearrangement links TRBV5-1 to TRBJ2-7; TRBD2 matches at 10 bases. Losses at the gene ends were 3 bases for V and 1 base for J; bases not matched to a gene: 4. This CDR3 spans 15 amino acids. Germline loops: CDR1 SGHRS, CDR2 YFSETQ. The CDR3 sequence: CASSYGLAESYEQYF. The CDR3 DNA reads as TGCGCCAGCAGCTACGGACTAGCGGAATCCTACGAGCAGTACTTC.